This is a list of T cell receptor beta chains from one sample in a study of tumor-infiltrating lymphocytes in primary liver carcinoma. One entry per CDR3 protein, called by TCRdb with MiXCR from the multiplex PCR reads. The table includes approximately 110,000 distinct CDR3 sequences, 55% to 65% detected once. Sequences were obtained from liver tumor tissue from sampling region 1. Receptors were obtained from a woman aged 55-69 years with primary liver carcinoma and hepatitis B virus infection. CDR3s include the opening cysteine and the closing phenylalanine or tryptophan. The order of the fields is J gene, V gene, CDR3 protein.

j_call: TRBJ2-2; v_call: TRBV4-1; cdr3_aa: CASSQDQAANTGEQFF
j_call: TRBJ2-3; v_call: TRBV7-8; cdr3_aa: CASSSAGAGVPDTQYF
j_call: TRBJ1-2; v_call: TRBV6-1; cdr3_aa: CATSRSNGGYTF
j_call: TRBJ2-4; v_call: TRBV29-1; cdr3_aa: CSIGTARGTQYF
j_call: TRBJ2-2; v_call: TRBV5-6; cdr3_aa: CASSFRGVGSGELFF
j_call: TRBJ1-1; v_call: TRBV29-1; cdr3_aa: CNIEYDRNTEAFF
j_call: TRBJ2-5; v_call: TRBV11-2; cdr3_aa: CASSCGSGLAIQETQYF
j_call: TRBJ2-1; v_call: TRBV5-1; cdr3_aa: CVSSPGTSGTGEQFF
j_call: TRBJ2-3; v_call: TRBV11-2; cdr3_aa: CANDPKGSDADTQYF
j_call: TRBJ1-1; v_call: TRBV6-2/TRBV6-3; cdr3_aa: CASSSPIGIRNTEAFF
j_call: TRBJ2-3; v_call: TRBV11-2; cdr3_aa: CTSNLDRLAGFFDTQYF
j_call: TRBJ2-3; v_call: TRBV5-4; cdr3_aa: CASSLGLAGQDTQYF
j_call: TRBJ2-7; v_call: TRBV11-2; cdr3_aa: CAISSGDRAGRYEQYF
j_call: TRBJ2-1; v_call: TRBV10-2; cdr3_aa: CASKGLAPSSYNEQFF
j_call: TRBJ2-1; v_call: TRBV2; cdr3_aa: CASEKTGYNEQFF
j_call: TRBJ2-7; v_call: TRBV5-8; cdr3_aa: CPSIEEQPPYEQYF
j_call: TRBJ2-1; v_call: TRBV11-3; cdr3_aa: CTSSLDGQGARNELFF
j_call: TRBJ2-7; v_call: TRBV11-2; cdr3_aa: CASSLGQRYNQYF
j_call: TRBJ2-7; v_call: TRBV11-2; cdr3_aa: CASSLVTTGAHKQYF
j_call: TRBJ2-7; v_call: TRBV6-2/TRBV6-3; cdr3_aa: CASSARGYERYF
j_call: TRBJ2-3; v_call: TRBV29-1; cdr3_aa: CSVVGGVNQVRGDTQYF
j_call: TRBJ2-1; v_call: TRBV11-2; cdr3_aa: CASTPDSRYRRQFF
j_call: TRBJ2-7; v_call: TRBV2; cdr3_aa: CASSGVTGRDEQYF
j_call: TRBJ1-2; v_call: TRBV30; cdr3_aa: CAWSPTHTF
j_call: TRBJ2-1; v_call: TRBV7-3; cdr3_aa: CASSLLGTEQFF
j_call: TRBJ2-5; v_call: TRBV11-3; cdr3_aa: CATRKTQYF
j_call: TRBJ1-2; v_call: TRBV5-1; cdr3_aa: CASSLAAQKTYGYTF
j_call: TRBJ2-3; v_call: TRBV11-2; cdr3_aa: CASSLDRSGGGDTQFF
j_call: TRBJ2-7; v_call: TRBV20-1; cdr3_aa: CSALPWRSYEQYF
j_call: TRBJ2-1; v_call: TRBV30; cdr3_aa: CAWSLGTGSNEQFF
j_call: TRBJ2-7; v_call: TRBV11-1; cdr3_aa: CTSSPRTAALHEQYF